This T cell receptor beta chain was sequenced for a study of T cell responses to AZD1222 COVID-19 vaccine. Germline-derived CDR1 and CDR2 are SEHNR and FQNEAQ (reference sequence). The CDR3 is 17 amino acids. V lost 5 bases, J lost 7 bases, and 17 bases stayed unmatched. Produced via immunoSEQ multiplex PCR; TCRdb's table is partial and in-frame only. Of 90,000 to 100,000 clones listed, approximately 91% are singletons. The sequence derives from an adult who received the AZD1222 COVID-19 vaccine. This chain uses TRBV7-9 with TRBJ2-1, with 7 positions matching TRBD2. The sample here was peripheral blood, taken 28 days after the second AZD1222 dose. The CDR3 DNA is TGTGCCAGCAGCCCCACGTTTTTTGCGGGAGTGCGTAATGAGCAGTTCTTC. Amino acids: CASSPTFFAGVRNEQFF.